The clone carrying this T cell receptor (beta chain) has ten or more counts. The target antigen is unknown. The data stem from a study of T cell repertoires in cytomegalovirus infection. Study as a whole: Both CMV infection and a matching HLA type were indicated by public TCR beta signatures.

The length of the CDR3 is 16 residues. Trimming cost V 1 base and J 2 bases, with 13 bases left between them. Germline V gives CDR1 SGHVS, CDR2 FNYEAQ. TCRdb analysed the reads with MiXCR anew, one entry per CDR3 protein. There are 750,000 to 900,000 distinct CDR3 sequences in the sample; 25% to 30% occur only once, and around 13% lies in the top ten. The receptor comes from a human donor in good health (CMV status not recorded). Some clones in this sample may be carry-over from other donors' samples. The V and J genes are TRBV7-6 and TRBJ2-3; no firm D call. The sample was cultured CD8+ T cells from PBMCs, taken from culture after CMV antigen stimulation. CDR3 residues: CASSLGLLTSTDTQYF. Written as DNA, the CDR3 is TGTGCCAGCAGCTTAGGTCTACTTACTTCCACAGATACGCAGTATTTT.